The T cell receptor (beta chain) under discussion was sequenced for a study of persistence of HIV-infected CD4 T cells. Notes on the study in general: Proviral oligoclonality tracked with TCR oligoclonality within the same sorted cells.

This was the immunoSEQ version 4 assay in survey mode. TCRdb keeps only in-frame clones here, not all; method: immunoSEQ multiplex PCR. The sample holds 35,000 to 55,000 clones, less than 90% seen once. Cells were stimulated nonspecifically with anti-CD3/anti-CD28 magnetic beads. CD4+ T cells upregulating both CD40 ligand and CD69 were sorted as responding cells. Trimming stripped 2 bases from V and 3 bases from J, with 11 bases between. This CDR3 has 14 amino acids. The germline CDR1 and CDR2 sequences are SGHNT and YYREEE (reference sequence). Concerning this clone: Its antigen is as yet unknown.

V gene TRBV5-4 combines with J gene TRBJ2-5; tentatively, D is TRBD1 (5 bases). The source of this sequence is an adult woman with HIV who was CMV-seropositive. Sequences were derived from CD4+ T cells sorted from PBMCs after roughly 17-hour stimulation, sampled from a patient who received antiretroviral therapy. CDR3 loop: CASSFSVREETQYF. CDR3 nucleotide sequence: TGTGCCAGCAGCTTCAGTGTCAGGGAAGAGACCCAGTACTTC.